The next 31 T cell receptor beta chains were all read from a single sample in a study of T cells in Graves' hyperthyroidism and ophthalmopathy. The TCR beta CDR3 regions underwent amplification using RNA transcripts as the source. A first-round RT-PCR of the TCR CDR3 used the HTBI primer set. MiXCR, run by TCRdb on the multiplex PCR reads, gives a single entry per CDR3 protein. The table shows over 650,000 distinct CDR3 sequences, with approximately 16% occurring only once. Sequenced input: blood. Source of these receptors: a man younger than 35 with Graves' hyperthyroidism.

There are a few counts of this clonotype. The chain has TRBV6-9 and TRBJ2-7; no clear D. The CDR3 has 13 residues. The V gene lost 2 bases and the J gene lost 7 bases, with 12 bases spanning the gap. CDR1 and CDR2 from the germline V gene are MNHGY and SVAAGI. CDR3 amino acids: CASSYQYVREQYF. The CDR3, as DNA: TGTGCCAGCAGTTATCAGTACGTTAGGGAGCAGTACTTC.

This clonotype was found many times. The V gene is TRBV12-3 or TRBV12-4, the J gene TRBJ2-5, with D possibly being TRBD2 (6 bases). The CDR3 has 10 amino acids. The CDR3 nucleotides read TGTGCAGACCTAGCGTACTCTCAGTACTTC. This encodes CADLAYSQYF.

This clonotype was observed at least ten times. The CDR3 DNA reads as TGCAGTGCCTTGGACCCGGGACAGGGGACCGGGAACACTGAAGCTTTCTTT. It specifies CSALDPGQGTGNTEAFF. The gene calls are TRBV20-1 and TRBJ1-1, with 10 positions matching TRBD1. CDR1 is DFQATT and CDR2 is SNEGSKA in the germline V gene (reference sequence). The CDR3 length is 17 residues. After removal of 6 bases from V and 1 base from J, the junction contained 14 bases not matched to a gene.

This clonotype has a count of ten or more. The chain employs TRBV7-2 and TRBJ1-1; D gene unclear. This CDR3 is 13 amino acids long. V lost 3 bases and J lost 4, with 9 bases in between. Germline CDR1 and CDR2: SGHTA and FQGNSA. The CDR3 protein is CASSFPGSTEAFF. The CDR3 nucleotides read TGTGCCAGCAGCTTCCCGGGATCCACTGAAGCTTTCTTT.

This clonotype was detected many times. The rearrangement links TRBV28 to TRBJ2-6; the D is unclear. The CDR3 runs to 15 residues. The germline V gene has CDR1 MDHEN and CDR2 SYDVKM. Trimming pared 5 bases from V and 2 bases from J, leaving 10 bases between. The CDR3 sequence: CASSPSVAGANVLTF. CDR3 in DNA: TGTGCCAGCAGTCCGTCAGTTGCTGGGGCCAACGTCCTGACTTTC. Variable domain in full (rest from reference TRBV28 and TRBJ2-6): DVKVTQSSRYLVKRTGEKVFLECVQDMDHENMFWYRQDPGLGLRLIYFSYDVKMKEKGDIPEGYSVSREKKERFSLILESASTNQTSMYLCASSPSVAGANVLTFGAGSRLTVL.

The table lists this clonotype with many counts. The chain has TRBV5-1 and TRBJ1-1; 9 bases map to TRBD1. V lost 4 bases, J lost 5 bases, and 9 bases stayed unmatched. Per the germline V gene, CDR1 is SGHRS and CDR2 is YFSETQ. This CDR3 contains 15 residues. The CDR3 nucleotides are TGCGCCAGCAGCCCTACCAGACAGGGGGGGACTGAAGCTTTCTTT. Amino acid sequence: CASSPTRQGGTEAFF.

The chain uses TRBV7-9 and TRBJ2-1; tentatively, D is TRBD1 or TRBD2 (5 bases each). The germline CDR1 and CDR2 sequences are SEHNR and FQNEAQ (reference sequence). V dropped 3 bases and J dropped 9 bases, with 15 bases sitting between them. The CDR3 runs 14 residues. In DNA, the CDR3 is TGTGCCAGCAGCTTCGCCAGGGACGATGGTGAGCAGTTCTTC. It codes for CASSFARDDGEQFF.

This clonotype has a count of ten or more. The chain is built from TRBV7-8 and TRBJ2-5, with D hard to call. This CDR3 has 15 amino acids. V was trimmed by 5 bases and J by 1 base, leaving 14 bases between them. The germline V gene encodes CDR1 SGHVS and CDR2 FQNEAQ. The CDR3 nucleotides read TGTGCCAGCAGCCCCTATCTGGGGTCCCAAGAGACCCAGTACTTC. Translated: CASSPYLGSQETQYF.

About this clonotype: A much larger clone is a single base away; this may be a read error. The V call is TRBV5-1, the J call TRBJ2-5, with a tentative D call TRBD1 (6 bases). CDR3 length: 16 residues. Germline CDR1 and CDR2: SGHRS and YFSETQ. The CDR3 nucleotides read TGTGCCAGCAGCTCTACGGACAGTCTACCCCAAGAGACCCAGTACTTC. Protein: CASSSTDSLPQETQYF.

Ten or more counts support this clonotype. The chain employs TRBV30 and TRBJ2-1; 8 positions agree with TRBD2. V shed 0 bases and J 4 bases; nucleotides not matched to a gene: 14. Germline V CDR1 and CDR2: GTSNPN, SVGIG (reference sequence). This CDR3 is 18 amino acids long. The CDR3 sequence: CAWSVQRGSGRPYNEQFF. The CDR3 nucleotides read TGTGCCTGGAGTGTACAGAGGGGGAGCGGGAGACCGTACAATGAGCAGTTCTTC.

At least ten counts were recorded for this clonotype. V usage is TRBV28 and J usage is TRBJ2-1; 12 positions match TRBD2. V trimming: 6 bases; J trimming: 9 bases; junction bases outside the gene matches: 12. This CDR3 contains 16 residues. Germline V CDR1 and CDR2: MDHEN, SYDVKM. The chain's CDR3 is CASSPSLAGGPVEQFF. DNA for the CDR3: TGTGCCAGCAGCCCCTCCCTAGCGGGAGGGCCTGTTGAGCAGTTCTTC.

This clonotype came up many times. The J gene is TRBJ2-3, the V gene TRBV2, with TRBD2 matching over 12 bases. Looked up from germline, CDR1 is SNHLY and CDR2 is FYNNEI. The CDR3 is 15 residues long. Trimming removed 2 bases from V and 6 bases from J; junction bases left unmatched: 3. The CDR3 DNA sequence: TGTGCCAGCAGTGAATTCACTAGCGGGAGGGATACGCAGTATTTT. It translates to CASSEFTSGRDTQYF.

With regard to this clonotype: A read error may produce the germline difference seen at one junction end. This chain uses TRBV7-9 with TRBJ1-1; D remains unclear. The CDR3 has 13 amino acids. CDR1 is SEHNR and CDR2 is FQNEAQ in the germline V gene (reference sequence). CDR3 in DNA: TGTGCCAGCACCTTAGCCATGGGCACTGAAGCTTTCTTT. Translating gives CASTLAMGTEAFF. The full variable domain, in which reference TRBV7-9 and TRBJ1-1 provide the parts outside the CDR3, is DTGVSQNPRHKITKRGQNVTFRCDPISEHNRLYWYRQTLGQGPEFLTYFQNEAQLEKSRLLSDRFSAERPKGSFSTLEIQRTEQGDSAMYLCASTLAMGTEAFFGQGTRLTVV.

This clonotype was seen many times. The chain has TRBV6-5 and TRBJ2-7; D perhaps matches TRBD2 (5 bases). Germline CDR1 and CDR2: MNHEY and SVGAGI. Trimming removed 0 bases from V and 2 bases from J, with 14 bases in between. The CDR3 has 16 residues. The CDR3 here is CASSYSPRGAPYEQYF. CDR3 bases: TGTGCCAGCAGTTACTCCCCCCGGGGTGCTCCCTACGAGCAGTACTTC.

The sample holds a few counts of this clonotype. The chain joins TRBV12-3 or TRBV12-4 to TRBJ2-7, with TRBD2 identical over 9 bases. There are 15 residues in the CDR3. J gave up 1 base and V 4 bases, and 5 bases lay outside the gene matches. CDR3 nucleotide sequence: TGTGCCAGCAGTTACCTAGCGGGACGTTCCTACGAGCAGTACTTC. Its protein product is CASSYLAGRSYEQYF.

This clonotype occurred many times. The chain employs TRBV28 and TRBJ2-3; D assignment may be TRBD1 or TRBD2 (5 bases each). The CDR3 has 14 amino acids. The ends were cut back, 5 bases at V and 6 bases at J, with 15 bases in the middle. Germline V gives CDR1 MDHEN, CDR2 SYDVKM. The CDR3 sequence: CASSLPLGADTQYF. CDR3 DNA sequence: TGTGCCAGCAGTCTCCCCCTCGGGGCGGATACGCAGTATTTT.

This clonotype was seen more than once but under ten times. The genes are TRBV7-2 and TRBJ1-5; a weak D match, TRBD1 (5 bases). The V end was cut by 4 bases, the J end by 5 bases, with 15 bases between. The CDR3 is 15 amino acids. The germline V gene has CDR1 SGHTA and CDR2 FQGNSA. This CDR3 is CASSSTGRTYQPQHF. As DNA, the CDR3 is TGTGCCAGCAGCTCCACGGGACGGACCTATCAGCCCCAGCATTTT.

The table lists this clonotype with a count of one. Sequence at one end of the junction differs from germline and may be a read error. CDR3 protein: CASSEGLQEPQTGELFF. CDR3 coding DNA: TGTGCCAGCAGCGAAGGGCTCCAGGAGCCCCAGACCGGGGAGCTGTTTTTT. This sequence joins TRBV6-1 and TRBJ2-2; D not certain. Germline assignment: CDR1 MNHNS and CDR2 SASEGT. CDR3 size: 17 residues.

The sample holds a few counts of this clonotype. The chain carries TRBV28 and TRBJ1-1; the D is unclear. The CDR3 contains 15 residues. Germline CDR1 is MDHEN and CDR2 is SYDVKM. Trimming shortened V by 3 bases and J by 0 bases, and 11 bases separated the two germline ends. DNA for the CDR3: TGTGCCAGCAGTTTTTCGGGATTAGTGAACACTGAAGCTTTCTTT. Residues: CASSFSGLVNTEAFF.

The chain employs TRBV6-2 or TRBV6-3 and TRBJ2-1; D unresolved. CDR1 and CDR2 from the germline V gene are MNHEY and SVGEGT. The V end was cut by 0 bases, the J end by 8 bases, with 8 bases between. The CDR3 runs 13 residues. The CDR3 sequence is CASSYSSSDEQFF. The DNA of the CDR3 is TGTGCCAGCAGTTACTCGAGCAGCGATGAGCAGTTCTTC.

Regarding this clonotype: Given a much more abundant clone one base away, this may be a read error. Here the CDR3 omits its conserved ending phenylalanine or tryptophan, so a read error is the likely source. This sequence joins TRBV2 and TRBJ2-7; D gene unclear. This CDR3 has 15 residues. CDR1 is SNHLY, CDR2 FYNNEI, per germline. Trimming stripped 5 bases from V and 1 base from J, with 15 bases between. The CDR3 loop reads CASSYLGPRSYEQYL. In DNA, the CDR3 is TGTGCCAGCAGTTACCTAGGCCCGCGTTCCTACGAGCAGTACCTC.

Ten or more counts support this clonotype. The chain joins TRBV7-9 to TRBJ2-7; no clear D. The V gene lost 1 base and the J gene lost 5 bases, with 9 bases spanning the gap. The CDR3 consists of 13 residues. CDR1 and CDR2 from the germline V gene are SEHNR and FQNEAQ (reference sequence). The CDR3 sequence is CASSLGSAHEQYF. The CDR3 DNA reads TGTGCCAGCAGCTTAGGGTCGGCCCACGAGCAGTACTTC.

This clonotype was detected many times. The chain joins TRBV28 to TRBJ2-7; 8 positions agree with TRBD1. Germline CDR1 is MDHEN and CDR2 is SYDVKM. CDR3 length: 16 residues. V dropped 6 bases and J dropped 2; count of bases not matched to a gene: 12. CDR3 loop: CASRQTDRGVPYEQYF. The CDR3 DNA is TGTGCCAGCAGGCAAACCGACAGGGGTGTGCCCTACGAGCAGTACTTC.

For the CDR3, the DNA is TGTGCCAGTAGCCCAACAGGGGGTCTTAGCAATCAGCCCCAGCATTTT. Its protein product is CASSPTGGLSNQPQHF. This chain uses TRBV19 with TRBJ1-5; 8 positions agree with TRBD1. Germline-derived CDR1 and CDR2 are LNHDA and SQIVND (reference sequence). This CDR3 region has 16 residues. With 6 bases clipped from V and 0 bases from J, the junction kept 7 bases outside the gene matches.

This chain connects TRBV19 to TRBJ2-1; no clear D gene. In germline, CDR1 is LNHDA, CDR2 SQIVND (reference sequence). Trimming removed 10 bases from V and 5 bases from J, with 15 bases in between. The CDR3 is 13 residues long. DNA for the CDR3: TGTGCCACCCTGGGAACAGTCCACAATGAGCAGTTCTTC. Protein product: CATLGTVHNEQFF.

This sequence joins TRBV20-1 and TRBJ2-2; possible D gene TRBD1, 6 bases. The CDR3 has 15 amino acids. Trimming took 0 bases from V and 3 from J, leaving 11 bases between them. Germline V CDR1 and CDR2: DFQATT, SNEGSKA (reference sequence). In DNA form, the CDR3 reads TGCAGTGCTAGAGATTTGGGGGCGGACACCGGGGAGCTGTTTTTT. This codes for CSARDLGADTGELFF.

This clonotype was detected ten times or more. The V gene is TRBV28, the J gene TRBJ2-7, with D possibly TRBD1 on 7 matching bases. With 4 bases removed from V and 2 bases from J, the gap between germline ends came to 18 bases. The CDR3 covers 16 residues. The germline V gene has CDR1 MDHEN and CDR2 SYDVKM. The CDR3 protein is CASSSRQGLGPYEQYF. CDR3 coding DNA: TGTGCCAGCAGTTCCCGACAGGGACTGGGGCCCTACGAGCAGTACTTC.

This chain joins TRBV2 and TRBJ1-5; TRBD1 is a possible D gene (6 bases). The CDR3 covers 14 residues. The V end lost 4 bases, the J end lost 6 bases, and 13 bases lay between the germline ends. The germline V gene encodes CDR1 SNHLY and CDR2 FYNNEI. The CDR3, as DNA: TGTGCCAGCAGTGGGTTGACAGGTATTCAGCCCCAGCATTTT. Its translation is CASSGLTGIQPQHF.

This clonotype was detected a few times. The chain couples TRBV7-3 to TRBJ2-3; 9 nucleotides agree with TRBD2. In germline, CDR1 is SGHTA, CDR2 FQGTGA. The CDR3 is made up of 17 amino acids. The J segment lost 4 bases and the V segment lost 0 bases, leaving 8 bases of the junction unmatched. CDR3: CASSLTGGAGGADTQYF. The CDR3 DNA is TGTGCCAGCAGCTTAACAGGCGGAGCGGGAGGCGCAGATACGCAGTATTTT.

Ten or more counts support this clonotype. The chain employs TRBV28 and TRBJ2-1; 10 nucleotides agree with TRBD1. V lost 5 bases and J lost 8; bases outside the gene matches: 6. The V gene's germline CDR1 is MDHEN and CDR2 SYDVKM. This CDR3 has 14 residues. This CDR3 reads CASSVGQGIDEQFF. The CDR3 coding sequence is TGTGCCAGCAGTGTGGGACAGGGGATCGATGAGCAGTTCTTC.

The gene calls are TRBV7-8 and TRBJ1-6, with D possibly matching TRBD1 (6 bases). This CDR3 is built from 17 residues. V lost 1 base and J 4 bases, leaving 14 bases between the germline ends. Germline V gene lookup returns CDR1 SGHVS and CDR2 FQNEAQ. CDR3 residues: CASSLEGWGPYNSPLHF. CDR3 in DNA: TGTGCCAGCAGCTTAGAGGGTTGGGGGCCATATAATTCACCCCTCCACTTT.